The 22 T cell receptor beta chains below come from one sample, sequenced in a study of CD8 T cells in Susac syndrome. Reverse transcription of about 0.5 to 1 ug RNA used random hexamers. MiXCR, applied by TCRdb to the immunoSEQ multiplex PCR reads, yields one record per CDR3 protein. The sample has a few hundred thousand distinct CDR3 sequences; around 89% are singletons. Sequenced: CD8+ T cells from PBMCs. Every receptor here comes from a human donor with multiple sclerosis.

The chain employs TRBV3-1 and TRBJ1-5; 7 positions agree with TRBD1. The CDR3 length is 17 residues. The V gene end was trimmed by 1 base and the J gene end by 4 bases; junction bases not matched to a gene: 10. The germline V gene encodes CDR1 LGHDT and CDR2 YNNKEL (reference sequence). The CDR3 region has the DNA TGTGCCAGCAGCCAAGGTCCCCGGACAGGCTTTAATCAGCCCCAGCATTTT. It codes for CASSQGPRTGFNQPQHF.

This chain connects TRBV25-1 to TRBJ2-1; 9 bases fit TRBD2. The CDR3 length is 16 residues. With V trimmed by 1 base and J by 7 bases, 8 bases remained unmatched. Germline lookup yields CDR1 MGHDK and CDR2 SYGVNS. The CDR3 nucleotides are TGTGCCAGCAGTGAATGGGCGGGGGGGCCGGGAAATGAGCAGTTCTTC. Protein sequence: CASSEWAGGPGNEQFF.

The rearrangement joins TRBV5-4 to TRBJ2-3, with 7 bases fitting TRBD1. This CDR3 spans 17 amino acids. V lost 0 bases to trimming and J lost 1 base; unmatched junction nucleotides: 8. In germline, CDR1 is SGHNT, CDR2 YYREEE (reference sequence). CDR3: CASSLDRDSLGTDTQYF. The CDR3 DNA sequence: TGTGCCAGCAGCTTGGATCGGGACAGCCTTGGCACAGATACGCAGTATTTT.

This clonotype came up a few times. V is TRBV7-3 and J is TRBJ1-1; 11 bases map to TRBD1. The trim removed 2 bases at V and 10 bases at J, leaving 0 bases unmatched. Germline V gives CDR1 SGHTA, CDR2 FQGTGA. CDR3 length: 12 amino acids. The CDR3 region has the DNA TGTGCCAGCAGCTTAGGGACAGGGGGAGCTTTCTTT. Its translation is CASSLGTGGAFF.

The V gene is TRBV28, the J gene TRBJ2-1; TRBD2 is a possible D gene (6 bases). The germline CDR1 and CDR2 sequences are MDHEN and SYDVKM. V was pared by 4 bases and J by 7 bases, with 8 bases between. CDR3 length equals 12 residues. CDR3 sequence reads: CASSSAGNEQFF. The CDR3 coding sequence is TGTGCCAGCAGTTCCGCGGGAAATGAGCAGTTCTTC. The full variable domain, its missing parts supplied by reference TRBV28 and TRBJ2-1, is DVKVTQSSRYLVKRTGEKVFLECVQDMDHENMFWYRQDPGLGLRLIYFSYDVKMKEKGDIPEGYSVSREKKERFSLILESASTNQTSMYLCASSSAGNEQFFGPGTRLTVL.

This sequence joins TRBV2 and TRBJ2-1; 8 bases align to TRBD1. The CDR3 covers 20 residues. V was clipped by 2 bases and J by 2 bases; unmatched bases: 17. Germline CDR1 reads SNHLY; CDR2 reads FYNNEI. The CDR3 region is CASSELGQAQGMATYNEQFF. As DNA, the CDR3 is TGTGCCAGCAGTGAACTGGGACAGGCCCAGGGGATGGCCACCTACAATGAGCAGTTCTTC.

V usage is TRBV6-5 and J usage is TRBJ2-3; either TRBD1 or TRBD2 may supply D (5 bases each). This CDR3 has 14 residues. CDR1 and CDR2 from the germline V gene are MNHEY and SVGAGI. The V end was cut by 0 bases, the J end by 4 bases, with 8 bases between. Here the CDR3 reads CASSYSEGPDTQYF. The CDR3 DNA sequence: TGTGCCAGCAGTTACTCTGAGGGGCCAGATACGCAGTATTTT.

CDR3 amino acids: CSANWGTNSYEQYF. The CDR3 DNA sequence: TGCAGTGCGAATTGGGGGACAAACTCCTACGAGCAGTACTTC. This chain connects TRBV20-1 to TRBJ2-7; D perhaps matches TRBD1 (6 bases). Trimming pared 6 bases from V and 0 bases from J, leaving 15 bases between. The germline CDR1 and CDR2 sequences are DFQATT and SNEGSKA (reference sequence). This CDR3 has 14 residues.

The V gene is TRBV28, the J gene TRBJ2-1; a possible D gene is TRBD1 (6 bases). Germline CDR1 reads MDHEN; CDR2 reads SYDVKM. This CDR3 spans 15 amino acids. The germline V and J ends were trimmed by 6 bases and 0 bases, with 12 bases remaining between them. CDR3 region: CASSRDRTSYNEQFF. CDR3 nucleotide sequence: TGTGCCAGCAGCCGCGACAGGACCTCCTACAATGAGCAGTTCTTC.

This clonotype occurred once. The V gene is TRBV5-6, the J gene TRBJ2-3, with TRBD2 identical over 8 bases. Losses at the gene ends were 3 bases for V and 0 bases for J; bases not matched to a gene: 6. The CDR3 contains 16 residues. Germline V lookup: CDR1 SGHDT, CDR2 YYEEEE. This CDR3 is CASSWTAGVSTDTQYF. In DNA, the CDR3 is TGTGCCAGCAGCTGGACAGCGGGAGTTAGCACAGATACGCAGTATTTT.

This chain connects TRBV29-1 to TRBJ1-3; D gene uncertain. V was cut by 2 bases and J by 4 bases, with 12 bases left in between. This CDR3 is built from 14 residues. Germline V lookup: CDR1 SQVTM, CDR2 ANQGSEA. CDR3 DNA: TGCAGCGTTGAACTCGGGGAGAAGGGAAACACCATATATTTT. Its protein product is CSVELGEKGNTIYF.

The chain combines TRBV7-9 with TRBJ1-1, with 9 bases aligning to TRBD1. CDR1 is SEHNR, CDR2 FQNEAQ, per germline (reference sequence). The junction had 3 bases not matched to a gene; V was cut back by 10 bases and J by 3 bases. The CDR3 totals 12 residues. CDR3 sequence reads: CAIRDRDTEAFF. The CDR3 nucleotides read TGTGCCATCAGGGACAGGGACACTGAAGCTTTCTTT.

This chain connects TRBV9 to TRBJ1-5; D ambiguous. Germline assignment: CDR1 SGDLS and CDR2 YYNGEE. V was clipped by 4 bases and J by 7 bases, with 15 bases between them. The CDR3 covers 14 residues. The CDR3 reads CASSPRTDGQPQHF. In DNA form, the CDR3 reads TGTGCCAGCAGCCCCCGGACGGATGGGCAGCCCCAGCATTTT.

The J gene is TRBJ2-7, the V gene TRBV30, with 12 bases lining up with TRBD1. Trimming cost V 5 bases and J 4 bases; bases outside gene matches: 3. Per the germline V gene, CDR1 is GTSNPN and CDR2 is SVGIG (reference sequence). This CDR3 comprises 13 residues. CDR3 in DNA: TGTGCCTGGGGGACAGGGGGCCCGTACGAGCAGTACTTC. Translating gives CAWGTGGPYEQYF.

The chain recombines TRBV28 with TRBJ2-7; TRBD1 might be the D (6 bases). CDR1 is MDHEN, CDR2 SYDVKM, per germline. This CDR3 contains 10 residues. The V end was cut by 8 bases, the J end by 7 bases, with 9 bases between. CDR3 amino acids: CASRDTEQYF. CDR3 nucleotides: TGTGCCAGCCGGGACACGGAGCAGTACTTC.

The CDR3 reads CASSFPPRSGELFF. Here the CDR3 DNA reads TGTGCCAGCAGCTTTCCCCCGAGATCCGGGGAGCTGTTTTTT. The V gene is TRBV13, the J gene TRBJ2-2; no clear D gene. V was shortened by 3 bases and J by 6 bases, with 11 bases between the two germline ends. Germline assignment: CDR1 PRHDT and CDR2 FYEKMQ (reference sequence). The CDR3 consists of 14 residues.

The genes are TRBV6-2 or TRBV6-3 and TRBJ2-2; D unresolved. Germline V CDR1 and CDR2: MNHEY, SVGEGT. The germline V and J ends were trimmed by 4 bases and 6 bases, with 12 bases remaining between them. The CDR3 is 14 residues long. CDR3 nucleotides: TGTGCCAGCAGTTTAGATGAGGAAGCCGGGGAGCTGTTTTTT. Translation gives CASSLDEEAGELFF.

This sequence joins TRBV6-5 and TRBJ1-1; TRBD1 might be the D (6 bases). This CDR3 contains 15 residues. Germline assignment: CDR1 MNHEY and CDR2 SVGAGI. The V gene lost 4 bases and the J gene lost 4 bases, with 16 bases spanning the gap. CDR3 sequence: CASSFSAGASTEAFF. For the CDR3, the DNA is TGTGCCAGCAGTTTCTCCGCGGGGGCTAGCACTGAAGCTTTCTTT.

The chain is built from TRBV30 and TRBJ2-7; no clear D. V was clipped by 6 bases and J by 2 bases, with 14 bases between them. The germline V gene has CDR1 GTSNPN and CDR2 SVGIG (reference sequence). The CDR3 totals 13 residues. The chain's CDR3 is CACPGPSPYEQYF. The CDR3 bases are TGTGCCTGCCCCGGGCCTTCCCCCTACGAGCAGTACTTC.

The V gene is TRBV28, the J gene TRBJ1-5, with 9 nucleotides matching TRBD1. In germline, CDR1 is MDHEN, CDR2 SYDVKM. V was pared by 6 bases and J by 4 bases, with 10 bases of the junction left unmatched. The CDR3 consists of 16 residues. The CDR3 loop reads CASSSGTGTGNQPQHF. CDR3 nucleotide sequence: TGTGCCAGCAGCTCTGGGACCGGGACAGGGAATCAGCCCCAGCATTTT. Variable domain in full (rest from reference TRBV28 and TRBJ1-5): DVKVTQSSRYLVKRTGEKVFLECVQDMDHENMFWYRQDPGLGLRLIYFSYDVKMKEKGDIPEGYSVSREKKERFSLILESASTNQTSMYLCASSSGTGTGNQPQHFGDGTRLSIL.

V gene TRBV20-1 combines with J gene TRBJ1-2; the match to TRBD1 covers 7 bases. This CDR3 is built from 14 residues. V lost 5 bases, J lost 4 bases, and 10 bases stayed unmatched. Per germline, CDR1 DFQATT and CDR2 SNEGSKA (reference sequence). CDR3 protein: CSAGSGQTGYGYTF. The CDR3 nucleotides are TGCAGTGCTGGATCGGGACAGACCGGCTATGGCTACACCTTC.

The J gene is TRBJ1-5, the V gene TRBV19, with D tentatively TRBD1 (5 bases). The CDR3 spans 16 residues. The germline gives CDR1 LNHDA, CDR2 SQIVND (reference sequence). V was trimmed by 7 bases and J by 5 bases, leaving 21 bases between them. CDR3 sequence: CASTLQTRGLDQPQHF. CDR3 in DNA: TGTGCCAGTACCCTACAAACCCGGGGACTGGATCAGCCCCAGCATTTT.